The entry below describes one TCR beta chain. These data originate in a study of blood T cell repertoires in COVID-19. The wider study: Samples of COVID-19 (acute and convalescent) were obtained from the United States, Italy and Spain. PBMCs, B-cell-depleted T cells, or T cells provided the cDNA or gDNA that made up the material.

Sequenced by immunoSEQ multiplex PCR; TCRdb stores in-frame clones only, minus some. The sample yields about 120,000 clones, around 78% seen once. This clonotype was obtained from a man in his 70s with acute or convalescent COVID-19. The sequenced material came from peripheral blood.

The CDR3 loop reads CASSFTGGNTGELFF. CDR3 sequence (DNA): TGTGCCAGCAGCTTCACAGGGGGCAACACCGGGGAGCTGTTTTTT. The V call is TRBV11-3, the J call TRBJ2-2, with 9 bases that match TRBD1. The CDR3 has 15 amino acids. V lost 3 bases, J lost 2 bases, and 1 base stayed unmatched. In germline, CDR1 is SGHNT, CDR2 YENEEA.